This entry lists 8 T cell receptor beta chains sequenced from one sample in a study of early T cells in non-severe SARS-CoV-2 infection. Each CDR3 protein gets one entry after TCRdb re-called the 5' RACE reads with MiXCR. Here the sample spans about 64,000 distinct CDR3 sequences, 10% to 15% being singletons. The material sequenced was whole blood, taken at baseline. All receptors derive from an adult who was a healthcare worker with PCR-confirmed SARS-CoV-2 infection or an uninfected control (not recorded which).

J is TRBJ1-1 and V is TRBV6-2 or TRBV6-3; unclear D gene. Trimming removed 2 bases at V and 1 base at J, with 5 bases between. Per the germline V gene, CDR1 is MNHEY and CDR2 is SVGEGT. The CDR3 consists of 13 residues. The CDR3 spells CASSYTGNTEAFF. Here the CDR3 DNA reads TGTGCCAGCAGTTACACCGGGAACACTGAAGCTTTCTTT.

The V and J genes are TRBV7-2 and TRBJ2-3; D is possibly TRBD2 (6 bases). Germline CDR1 and CDR2: SGHTA and FQGNSA. The CDR3 has 16 amino acids. V gave up 6 bases and J gave up 2 bases, with 18 bases separating them. CDR3 in DNA: TGTGCCAGCAGTTTTAGACCCCCGGGACTCACAGATACGCAGTATTTT. It yields the protein CASSFRPPGLTDTQYF.

This clonotype turned up a few times. This chain connects TRBV11-2 to TRBJ1-6; the D gene is possibly TRBD1 (5 bases). CDR1 and CDR2 from the germline V gene are SGHAT and FQNNGV. V was shortened by 1 base and J by 9 bases, with 13 bases between the two germline ends. The CDR3 has 15 residues. CDR3 sequence (DNA): TGTGCCAGCAGCTTAGGAGGGGATCGGATTTCACCCCTCCACTTT. This translates into CASSLGGDRISPLHF.

This clonotype was counted between two and nine times. CDR3 DNA sequence: TGCAGCGTGTTGGAGGGGGATCAGCCCCAGCATTTT. It encodes CSVLEGDQPQHF. The genes are TRBV29-1 and TRBJ1-5; D may be TRBD1 (6 bases). The length of the CDR3 is 12 residues. Germline lookup yields CDR1 SQVTM and CDR2 ANQGSEA. V lost 6 bases, J lost 5 bases, and 11 bases lay in between. Combining the CDR3 with reference TRBV29-1 and TRBJ1-5 gives the whole variable domain SAVISQKPSRDICQRGTSLTIQCQVDSQVTMMFWYRQQPGQSLTLIATANQGSEATYESGFVIDKFPISRPNLTFSTLTVSNMSPEDSSIYLCSVLEGDQPQHFGDGTRLSIL.

This clonotype occurred a few times. The chain combines TRBV15 with TRBJ2-5; no clear D gene. Germline loops: CDR1 LNHNV, CDR2 YYDKDF (reference sequence). Trimming pared 1 base from V and 5 bases from J, leaving 8 bases between. CDR3 length: 13 amino acids. CDR3 region: CATSRVRRETQYF. The CDR3, as DNA: TGTGCCACCAGCAGAGTCCGTAGGGAGACCCAGTACTTC.

A single count supports this clonotype. The V and J genes are TRBV27 and TRBJ2-7, with D possibly TRBD2 on 5 matching bases. This CDR3 region has 13 residues. The germline V and J ends were trimmed by 3 bases and 3 bases, with 9 bases remaining between them. Looked up from germline, CDR1 is MNHEY and CDR2 is SMNVEV (reference sequence). The CDR3 protein is CASSFNGDYEQYF. The CDR3 nucleotides read TGTGCCAGCAGTTTCAACGGGGACTACGAGCAGTACTTC.

The CDR3 sequence is CASSLGTLSNQPQHF. Written as DNA, the CDR3 is TGTGCCAGCAGTTTAGGGACCCTTAGCAATCAGCCCCAGCATTTT. The chain couples TRBV12-3 or TRBV12-4 to TRBJ1-5; D unclear. The CDR3 length is 15 residues. V dropped 1 base and J dropped 0 bases, with 7 bases sitting between them.

The rearrangement joins TRBV7-2 to TRBJ2-7; unclear D gene. The V end was cut by 4 bases, the J end by 7 bases, with 14 bases between. Germline V CDR1 and CDR2: SGHTA, FQGNSA. The CDR3 extends over 13 amino acids. This CDR3 reads CASSSDLWAEQYF. Here the CDR3 DNA reads TGTGCCAGCAGCTCGGACCTTTGGGCGGAGCAGTACTTC.